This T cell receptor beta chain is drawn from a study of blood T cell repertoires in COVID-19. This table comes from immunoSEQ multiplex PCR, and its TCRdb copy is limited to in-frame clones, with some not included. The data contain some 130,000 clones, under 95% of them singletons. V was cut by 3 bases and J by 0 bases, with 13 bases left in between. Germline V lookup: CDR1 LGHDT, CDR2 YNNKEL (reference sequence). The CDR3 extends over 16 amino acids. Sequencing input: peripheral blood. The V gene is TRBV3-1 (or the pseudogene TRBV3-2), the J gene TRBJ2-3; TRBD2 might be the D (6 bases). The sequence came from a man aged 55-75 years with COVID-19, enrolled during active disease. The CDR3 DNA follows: TGTGCCAGCAGCCACTTAGCGGATACCAGCACAGATACGCAGTATTTT. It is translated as CASSHLADTSTDTQYF.